Here is one T cell receptor beta chain with its context. This clone was counted once. Its antigen has not been determined. No base-level quality is on record; no much larger clone is a single base apart. The sample belongs to a study of cytomegalovirus exposure and HLA in healthy donors (dated by TCRdb to 2017 to 2019). Describing the broader study: An earlier analysis of around 600 of the donors reported about 290 Gb of sequence data and more than 90 million unique TCR beta sequences from 150 million to 200 million T cells. Approximately 300 gigabases of sequencing data and tens of millions of unique TCR sequences were included in an early release covering around 600 HLA-typed donors. Of the 398 genotyped donors, roughly 80% fell in the genetic ancestry cluster associated with self-reported Caucasian donors. The study was designed to test whether signatures of past pathogen exposure could be identified by cataloging public T cell receptors. The T cell repertoires of roughly 660 subjects were profiled by immunosequencing and related to cytomegalovirus serostatus. Besides the first cohort of 666 subjects, a separate validation cohort made up of 120 different subjects was used. To predict cytomegalovirus infection status, the study brought together high-throughput TCR immunosequencing, statistical association of individual TCRs with disease status, and machine learning. A later analysis re-analyzed previously published TCR beta repertoires from 666 donors and added high-resolution HLA genotyping to study TCR occurrence patterns. Rather than drawing on any new phenotypic data, the later analysis identified candidate immune exposures from TCR beta sequences and the way those sequences occurred across donors. An earlier analysis of around 580 of the donors used high-throughput TCR beta sequencing to judge whether each TCR beta V gene segment behaved as functional or pseudogenic. Alongside the repertoire data, information on donor age, sex, ethnicity and CMV serostatus was compiled. A later genetic analysis took genome-wide SNP genotypes for about three fifths of the 666 donors and used that subset as a discovery cohort. Every repertoire in the discovery cohort had been generated on one and the same sequencing platform. Class I and class II HLA loci were covered by the typing at four-digit resolution. Typing coverage varied by locus: about 620-630 donors for A, B, C, DRB1 and DQB1; under 550 for DQA1; over 600 for DPA1; 450 to 480 for DPB1. Because of strong linkage in the cohort, 5 or 6 DR-DQ haplotypes were treated as single units for association and clustering. Among 300 to 500 genotyped donors of the cohort, an average of approximately 220,000 unique TCR beta nucleotide sequences was sequenced per donor, of which roughly 17% were non-productive. Findings and caveats that apply to the study as a whole: A later genetic analysis reported fewer N-insertions in productive TCRs among donors in an Asian-associated ancestry cluster than the roughly 670-donor mean. The authors suggested that the approach could potentially be generalized to other disease states and immunological phenotypes. In vitro tests confirmed that a few of the cytomegalovirus-associated TCR beta chains recognize cytomegalovirus antigens. In the study, approximately 160 TCR beta chains were listed as associated with cytomegalovirus. Most TCR sequences were seen in very few donors, while some public TCRs were found in many individuals. Most CMV-associated TCR beta chains appeared to be HLA-restricted in a later analysis, and the HLA associations seemed to be driven largely by CMV exposure. HLA typing was unavailable for some donors at each locus, so association tests used only the typed subset. A cluster of highly shared sequence variants was judged likely to represent a technical artifact of the sequencing pipeline. Linkage disequilibrium might explain the correlated functional status among segregating V segments, but an unknown experimental factor could not be ruled out. A later genetic analysis associated a missense DCLRE1C variant with V-gene and J-gene trimming of TCR beta chains, and an independent cohort replicated the association. A further reported finding was that TCR beta sequences accurately predicted the HLA-A and HLA-B alleles for most subjects in the first cohort. Because counts were too low, fewer than 20 rarely observed V segments, including chromosome 9 orphons, were excluded from the earlier analysis of 587 of the donors. Presence/absence analyses assumed roughly uniform sequencing depth across donors, an assumption that may not hold. The classifier was reported to diagnose cytomegalovirus status with high specificity and sensitivity in both the original cohort and the validation cohort. An earlier analysis of approximately 540 of the donors showed that most TCR beta V segments appeared in productive rearrangements either about 87% or about 30% of the time, which broadly matched IMGT annotations. A later analysis found that HLA-associated TCR beta chains were more clonally expanded and had lower generation probabilities than equally common non-associated chains. When HLA alleles, especially DR and DQ, strongly co-occurred, TCR associations were difficult to assign to individual alleles. Specific HLA alleles were associated with over 15,000 TCR beta sequences at a false discovery rate of 0.05 in a later analysis. According to a later analysis, TCR association rates differed among HLA loci, with DRB1 alleles showing the most associated TCRs and HLA-C alleles showing the fewest. Because the 87-base-pair reads could not distinguish some IMGT-functional V segments, including TRBV6-2 and TRBV6-3, those segments were excluded. CMV serostatus was the only immune exposure information available for the cohort. This cohort had only TCR beta chains sequenced, and the lack of alpha or paired-chain data limited which features could be detected. According to a later analysis, parvovirus B19, influenza, CMV and Epstein-Barr virus appeared linked to several top co-occurrence clusters.

The cohort comprised some 730 healthy bone marrow donors. At the time of sampling, every cohort member was nominally healthy, though immune exposures that went unrecorded were likely present. The donor was CMV seronegative and belonged to the group of 352 seronegative cohort members. Every donor gave a peripheral blood sample, and the peripheral blood mononuclear cells from that sample were used for TCR beta sequencing. The Qiagen DNeasy Blood Extraction Kit was used to extract genomic DNA from the blood cell samples. Spanning cysteine to phenylalanine, the CDR3 consists of 16 amino acids. The entry retains the CDR3 DNA only, 48 bases that are in frame from base 1. The germline V gene yields SQVTM for CDR1 and ANQGSEA for CDR2. Germline trimming: 3 bases from V, 4 bases from J; junction bases outside gene matches: 10. Libraries were made using the immunoSEQ multiplex PCR assay. For the multiplex PCR, a mixture combining 60 forward primers for TCR Vbeta segments and 13 reverse primers for TCR Jbeta segments was used. The CDR3 region of rearranged TCR beta genes was amplified from genomic DNA by a multiplex PCR assay. The amplified TCR beta libraries were sequenced on the Illumina HiSeq System as 87-base-pair reads. Per the original workflow: A later analysis counted 65 million to 90 million unique TCR beta chains across the 650 to 800 repertoires, and some 11 million of these chains were shared by at least two donors. A nearest-neighbor algorithm error-corrected the raw reads and collapsed the reads into unique sequences, merging closely related sequences to remove PCR and sequencing errors. Alignment of CDR3 sequences to IMGT reference sequences was used to assign V, D and J gene segments. For a sequence to be retained, at least a six-nucleotide match to both a V gene segment and a J gene segment was required. Rearrangements were classified as productive when the CDR3 lacked stop codons and remained in frame with V and J, and all other rearrangements were classified as non-productive. CDR3 was defined according to IMGT convention as the region running from the second conserved V-encoded cysteine to the conserved J-encoded phenylalanine. The earlier analysis of about 560 of the donors excluded any sequence lacking an unambiguous match to a single V gene segment. In an earlier analysis of 500 to 750 of the donors, V segments were called functional above 56.7% productive rearrangements and were called segregating when the between-donor standard deviation exceeded 5%. A statistical classification framework was built for diagnosing cytomegalovirus status from the catalog of TCR beta chain sequences. In a later analysis, V and J genes were assigned by comparing TCR nucleotide sequences against IMGT/GENE-DB human TR gene sequences. Using the TCRdist pipeline, a later analysis assigned CDR3 sequences along with most-parsimonious VDJ recombination scenarios. In a later analysis, every TCR beta chain was defined by the combination of its CDR3 amino acid sequence and its V-gene family, and reads without a unique V-gene family were dropped. A later analysis removed several hundred highly shared, low-generation-probability nucleotide sequences to deal with suspected cross-contamination and a sequencing artifact. A later analysis calculated a clonal expansion index for each public chain from normalized within-repertoire ranks of inferred template counts. A later analysis computed generation probabilities with a VDJ recombination model fitted to out-of-frame rearrangements, and checked the results against IGoR. A later analysis scored TCR-TCR, TCR-HLA and TCR-CMV co-occurrence with hypergeometric tests, applying a repertoire-size bias correction to TCR pairs. To estimate false discovery rates, a later analysis permuted the HLA or CMV assignments 20 times. In a later analysis, co-occurring TCRs were grouped using DBSCAN, with TCRdist sequence similarity added in when clustering inside HLA-allele-positive subsets. For co-occurrence clustering, repertoires with fewer than 30,000 or more than 120,000 public chains were excluded, along with five or six repertoires with anomalous nucleotide sharing. TCRdb stores this immuneACCESS table with in-frame sequences only. Part of the clones is absent; in the studies checked, under half of the shortfall reflects unresolved V genes, and no reason is known for the rest. V and J calls and clone size are given by that table; D and trimming were obtained from the DNA. The sample table contains about 120,000 clones; only one count was recorded for 75% to 90% of them. The ten most abundant clones make up around 2% of the sample.

The clonotype comes from a man between 40 and 49 years old in good health and CMV-seronegative. The sample was PBMCs. Recombination connected TRBV29-1 to TRBJ2-1, with 9 junctional bases fitting TRBD2. The CDR3 region: CSVDSRSSGIYNEQFF. At the DNA level, the sequence is TGCAGCGTTGACTCCAGGTCTAGCGGGATTTACAATGAGCAGTTCTTC.